This TCR beta chain was identified in a study of T cells in Graves' hyperthyroidism and ophthalmopathy (dated by TCRdb to between 2019 and 2020). About the full investigation: Peripheral blood was collected at initial diagnosis, before any treatment. A discovery cohort of roughly 100 patients, approximately 45 with Graves' ophthalmopathy and under 60 with stable Graves' hyperthyroidism, was used to find distinguishing TCR V-J signatures. Prospective prediction of ophthalmopathy was tested in an independent validation cohort consisting of fewer than 20 hyperthyroidism patients and 15 or so patients who later progressed to ophthalmopathy. The roughly 91 discovery patients were randomly split 7:3 into training and test sets. In addition, the study compared T-cell repertoires in thyroid tissue and in blood from over 5 Graves' hyperthyroidism patients. After blood sampling, hyperthyroidism patients were treated with methimazole at a starting dose of 30 mg daily, and ophthalmopathy patients were treated with high-dose intravenous methylprednisolone. The paper describes TCR Vbeta CDR3 sequencing of roughly 130 peripheral blood samples, made up of 43 ophthalmopathy patients, around 78 hyperthyroidism patients and some 17 progressor patients. Results and caveats for the whole study, not just this receptor: A model built on a 13 V-J signature distinguished ophthalmopathy from stable hyperthyroidism, reaching approximately 89% sensitivity and 81.08% specificity in cross-validation and 80%/75% in testing. Most expanded thyroid clonotypes (frequency above 0.001) were also detected in blood, a finding suggesting that blood repertoires may reflect thyroid immune responses. No statistical method was used to set the sample size in advance, and investigators knew the group allocation. In validation, the model predicted progression to ophthalmopathy with just under 71% sensitivity and approximately 74% specificity, a median of around six months before onset.

The TCR beta CDR3 regions were amplified from the RNA transcripts. For the first round of RT-PCR on the TCR CDR3, the HTBI primer set was used together with the Qiagen OneStep RT-PCR kit. Libraries were constructed in a second round of multiplex PCR, after which size selection and purification were carried out. Sequencing of the libraries was done on an Illumina HiSeq2000 using paired-end 100 bp reads. The study's own analysis went as follows. SOAPnuke was used to process the raw data, throwing out any read that contained adapters or uncalled bases, had a mean Phred below 15, or lacked an exact constant-primer or identifier match. COPE v1.2.5 was used to merge high-quality paired reads, and clonotypes were defined as unique nucleotide sequences. Clonotypes were aligned to IMGT TRBV, TRBD and TRBJ reference segments using MiTCR v1.1. Analysis was restricted to V-J combinations with a frequency above 0.0001, which covered roughly 99% of repertoires. The TCS score was defined as the ratio of F50 (clonal expansion) to E x V (chaos), calculated using BLOSUM62-based TCRdist between CDR3 peptides within each V-J. Welch's t-statistics and random forest reduced roughly 530 V-J features to fewer than 15, which were used in a naive Bayes classifier (R e1071). The public reads were reanalyzed by TCRdb: fastp trimming at Q25, MiXCR alignment, in-frame beta chains only. Rows with one shared CDR3 protein collapse into an entry with the most common genes and DNA. Here the V and J calls rest on TCRdb's processing, not on the authors' analysis. The sample has more than 500,000 distinct CDR3 sequences on record, around 16% of them singletons. Roughly 29% of the sample belongs to the ten largest clones.

In the ophthalmopathy patients, disease was moderately to severely active, with a Clinical Activity Score of 3 or more, a NOSPECS grade of 4 or more, and a duration of less than 3 months. The study excluded patients with uncontrolled infections, other autoimmune diseases, pregnancy or lactation. Diagnoses were established on the basis of clinical symptoms, serum thyroxine and TRAb, thyroid ultrasound, and orbital computed tomography. PBMCs were separated from 7.5 to 10 ml of fresh peripheral blood using Ficoll-Paque density gradient centrifugation. Total RNA was extracted with Trizol reagent, and quality was checked on an Agilent 2100 Bioanalyzer. Ten or more counts support this clonotype. It lacks a known antigen. Within one base of it there is no much larger clone, and no base qualities were kept. V drops 0 bases and J drops 0 bases, leaving 9 bases in between. The germline V gene provides CDR1 MNHNS and CDR2 SASEGT. Inclusive of the bounding cysteine and phenylalanine, the CDR3 is 16 residues long. The only DNA kept is the CDR3, 48 bases in frame from the first base.

The chain is encoded by TRBV6-1 joined to TRBJ1-5, with no reliable assignment of the D segment. This clonotype originated in a woman aged 25-40 years with Graves' ophthalmopathy. The sequencing sample was made of blood. DNA sequence: TGTGCCAGCAGTGAAGCGAAAGGCCTTAGCAATCAGCCCCAGCATTTT. This codes for CASSEAKGLSNQPQHF.